These 14 T cell receptor beta chains originate from one sample sequenced in a study of blood T cell repertoires in COVID-19. This table comes from immunoSEQ multiplex PCR, and its TCRdb copy is limited to in-frame clones, with some not included. The data show some 200,000 clones, with approximately 80% seen just once and around 7.9% held by the top ten. Sample: peripheral blood. The receptors were sampled from a woman between 45 and 60 years old with active or convalescent COVID-19.

The V gene is TRBV7-2, the J gene TRBJ2-1; 8 bases fit TRBD1. In germline, CDR1 is SGHTA, CDR2 FQGNSA. CDR3 length: 15 residues. The V gene end was trimmed by 1 base and the J gene end by 5 bases; junction bases not matched to a gene: 4. CDR3 amino acids: CASSLVGQGNNEQFF. For the CDR3, the DNA is TGTGCCAGCAGCTTAGTTGGACAGGGTAACAATGAGCAGTTCTTC. Supplemented by reference TRBV7-2 and TRBJ2-1, the full variable domain reads GAGVSQSPSNKVTEKGKDVELRCDPISGHTALYWYRQSLGQGLEFLIYFQGNSAPDKSGLPSDRFSAERTGGSVSTLTIQRTQQEDSAVYLCASSLVGQGNNEQFFGPGTRLTVL.

The chain combines TRBV30 with TRBJ2-3; a possible D gene is TRBD1 (5 bases). V lost 1 base and J 8 bases, leaving 16 bases between the germline ends. The length of the CDR3 is 14 residues. Germline V gene lookup returns CDR1 GTSNPN and CDR2 SVGIG (reference sequence). CDR3 sequence reads: CAWSEGLDVGTQYF. The CDR3 region has the DNA TGTGCCTGGAGTGAGGGGCTAGACGTAGGTACGCAGTATTTT.

The J gene is TRBJ1-3, the V gene TRBV5-8; 10 bases align to TRBD1. Losses at the gene ends were 5 bases for V and 4 bases for J; bases not matched to a gene: 9. Germline V gene lookup returns CDR1 SGHTS and CDR2 YDEGEE. CDR3 length: 16 residues. CDR3 coding DNA: TGTGCCAGCAGACGCCACGGACAGGGGGTCGGAAACACCATATATTTT. This translates into CASRRHGQGVGNTIYF.

This chain links TRBV29-1 with TRBJ2-1; TRBD2 matches 14 bases. Per germline, CDR1 SQVTM and CDR2 ANQGSEA. This CDR3 is 12 amino acids long. This CDR3 reads CTGTSGSDEQFF. The DNA for the CDR3 is TGCACCGGGACTAGCGGGAGTGATGAGCAGTTCTTC.

This chain's CDR3 is CASSTLEGAKGTDTQYF. DNA for the CDR3: TGTGCCAGCAGTACCCTGGAGGGGGCCAAAGGCACAGATACGCAGTATTTT. The chain combines TRBV6-2 or TRBV6-3 with TRBJ2-3, with D tentatively TRBD1 (7 bases). V shed 5 bases and J shed 1 base, with 19 bases lying between them. Germline CDR1 and CDR2: MNHEY and SVGEGT. The CDR3 runs 17 residues.

V and J are TRBV18 and TRBJ1-1; 8 nucleotides agree with TRBD1. Trimming took 0 bases from V and 7 from J; bases not matched to a gene: 10. CDR1 is KGHSH, CDR2 LQKENI, per germline. The CDR3 length is 16 residues. CDR3 coding DNA: TGTGCCAGCTCACCACCCTCCCAGGGGGCGCGCGGTGAAGCTTTCTTT. Translated: CASSPPSQGARGEAFF.

The V call is TRBV24-1, the J call TRBJ2-1; 12 bases align to TRBD2. The germline V gene has CDR1 KGHDR and CDR2 SFDVKD. The CDR3 has 16 residues. V shed 3 bases, J shed 5 bases, and the junction held 4 bases outside the gene matches. CDR3 protein: CATSDPRLAGDNEQFF. The CDR3 region has the DNA TGTGCCACCAGTGATCCTAGACTAGCGGGGGACAATGAGCAGTTCTTC.

The V call is TRBV28, the J call TRBJ1-6, with D uncertain. V lost 6 bases and J lost 6, with 9 bases in between. This CDR3 has 13 amino acids. CDR1 is MDHEN and CDR2 is SYDVKM in the germline V gene. This CDR3 is CASSLAPNSPLHF. The CDR3 nucleotides are TGTGCCAGCAGCCTGGCCCCTAATTCACCCCTCCACTTT.

This clone was picked up a small number of times. This rearrangement joins TRBV30 to TRBJ1-6, with TRBD1 matching over 7 bases. The germline gives CDR1 GTSNPN, CDR2 SVGIG (reference sequence). After removal of 1 base from V and 8 bases from J, the junction contained 2 bases not matched to a gene. The CDR3 loop spans 13 amino acids. CDR3 region: CAWSDQGDSPLHF. DNA for the CDR3: TGTGCCTGGAGTGATCAGGGGGATTCACCCCTCCACTTT.

This sequence joins TRBV14 and TRBJ2-1; 9 bases are a match to TRBD2. The germline V gene encodes CDR1 SGHDN and CDR2 FVKESK. The CDR3 runs 14 residues. The J segment lost 9 bases and the V segment lost 3 bases, leaving 6 bases of the junction unmatched. The CDR3 nucleotides are TGTGCCAGCAGCCATAGAGCGGGAGGCGGTGAGCAGTTCTTC. Encoded protein: CASSHRAGGGEQFF.

The V and J genes are TRBV19 and TRBJ2-7, with a tentative D call TRBD1 (5 bases). There are 15 residues in the CDR3. Germline-derived CDR1 and CDR2 are LNHDA and SQIVND (reference sequence). Trimming removed 1 base at V and 0 bases at J, with 10 bases between. The CDR3 DNA reads TGTGCCAGTAGTATAGCTCACAGGAGCTCCTACGAGCAGTACTTC. Protein sequence: CASSIAHRSSYEQYF. The variable domain in full, with the rest retrieved from reference TRBV19 and TRBJ2-7, is DGGITQSPKYLFRKEGQNVTLSCEQNLNHDAMYWYRQDPGQGLRLIYYSQIVNDFQKGDIAEGYSVSREKKESFPLTVTSAQKNPTAFYLCASSIAHRSSYEQYFGPGTRLTVT.

The chain couples TRBV12-3 or TRBV12-4 to TRBJ1-2, with D perhaps matching TRBD1 (6 bases). The V and J ends lost 2 bases and 7 bases respectively, with 11 bases between them. The CDR3 runs 13 residues. The CDR3 DNA is TGTGCCAGCAGTTTACGGGGGGCCTCTGGCTACACCTTC. Amino acids: CASSLRGASGYTF.

J is TRBJ2-1 and V is TRBV5-4; a weak D match, TRBD1 (6 bases). The germline V gene encodes CDR1 SGHNT and CDR2 YYREEE (reference sequence). This CDR3 is 14 amino acids long. V shed 2 bases and J shed 6 bases, with 12 bases lying between them. CDR3 DNA sequence: TGTGCCAGCAGCTTACGGACAGCAGCCAATGAGCAGTTCTTC. This translates into CASSLRTAANEQFF.

Only a few counts were recorded for this clone. The V and J genes are TRBV19 and TRBJ2-2, with D maybe TRBD2 (6 bases). The CDR3 sequence is 16 residues long. Germline-derived CDR1 and CDR2 are LNHDA and SQIVND (reference sequence). With 4 bases removed from V and 5 bases from J, the gap between germline ends came to 17 bases. CDR3: CASSTPRGRGTGELFF. The DNA of the CDR3 is TGTGCCAGTAGTACTCCAAGGGGACGGGGGACCGGGGAGCTGTTTTTT.